This T cell receptor (beta chain) was profiled in a study of blood T cell repertoires in COVID-19. Across the whole study: From the United States, Italy and Spain came samples of acute and convalescent COVID-19.

TCRdb keeps only in-frame clones here, not all; method: immunoSEQ multiplex PCR. The sample yields roughly 300,000 clones, 75% to 95% seen once. The ends lost 7 bases at V and 2 bases at J; junction bases unmatched: 8. The CDR3 runs 15 residues. CDR1 and CDR2 from the germline V gene are MDHEN and SYDVKM. The chain recombines TRBV28 with TRBJ2-7; 10 bases match TRBD2. Sequenced input: peripheral blood. The source of this sequence is a woman in her twenties or thirties with COVID-19, enrolled during active disease. The CDR3 DNA reads as TGTGCCAGCACCCCGGGGACTAGCGCCACCTACGAGCAGTACTTC. It yields the protein CASTPGTSATYEQYF.